This is a list of T cell receptor beta chains from one sample in a study of OX40 agonist ivuxolimab in advanced cancers. The assay was immunoSEQ multiplex PCR, and TCRdb's table has in-frame clones only and misses some. The sample lists some 70,000 clones; over 75% were seen once. This specimen was CD4+ or CD8+ T cells sorted from blood, taken in a trial of the OX40 agonist ivuxolimab. The receptors shown here come from an adult with an advanced solid tumor such as melanoma, head and neck, liver or kidney cancer. The conserved cysteine and the conserved F or W are not part of the CDR3 here.

v_gene,len,CDR3aa
TRBV6-6,10,ATSGWNQPQH
TRBV6-5,13,ASSYSSSGSYEQY
TRBV2,12,ASTRGGGDSPLH
TRBV27,12,ASSPGTTYYGYT
TRBV19,12,ASSIVGVGTEAF
TRBV6-5,14,ASSYTNRGSGYGYT
TRBV5-1,12,ASSLTSGRDTQY
TRBV2,12,ASSGGEGNQPQH
TRBV2,17,ASSVNSFRASGDTDTQY
TRBV14,11,ASSQDSVRGQY
TRBV2,11,ASTSERDTEAF
TRBV2,12,ASRGPGAGNTIY
TRBV2,10,AGSTVSYEQY
TRBV5-6,14,ASSGLGTSGTDTQY
TRBV29-1,10,SVSQGATEAF
TRBV5-4,13,ASSLEGGMGGELF
TRBV10-3,13,ATLARDRGQGEQY
TRBV7-8,11,ASSSDSSYEQY
TRBV6-1,11,ASSDGPWDGYT
TRBV4-2,15,ASSQGLQGGGYNEQF
TRBV5-1,15,ASSGYPIESTNEKLF
TRBV28,13,ASSLSRGGVEKLF
TRBV19,11,ASSPGNYNEQF
TRBV7-8,12,ASSLVPRNYGYT
TRBV5-1,14,ASSSLTSGATGELF
TRBV25-1,13,ASSEWRGAESEAF
TRBV6-6,11,ASSDRGVGEQY
TRBV5-1,11,ASSESPVETQY